This T cell receptor beta chain was recovered during a study of response to subunit inactivated influenza vaccine. Study observations and caveats: Authors suggested seasonal influenza vaccinations each recruit few new T cells.

Concerning this clonotype: Its specificity is unknown.

Germline CDR1 and CDR2: MGHDK and SYGVNS. Trimming stripped 2 bases from V and 2 bases from J, with 18 bases between. This CDR3 has 18 residues. MiXCR was run by TCRdb on the RT-PCR reads, yielding one entry per CDR3 protein. The sample lists 630,000 or so distinct CDR3 sequences, about 15% occurring once. The material sequenced was PBMCs from blood, taken roughly 12 days after vaccination. The sequence was obtained from a man aged 45-65 years who received an inactivated influenza vaccine. The J gene is TRBJ2-2, the V gene TRBV25-1; tentatively, D is TRBD1 (6 bases). For the CDR3, the DNA is TGTGCCAGCAGTGAACGGGCAGTTCACAGGGTTAACACCGGGGAGCTGTTTTTT. It is translated as CASSERAVHRVNTGELFF.